This T cell receptor beta chain derives from a study of Ad26.COV2.S vaccination and SARS-CoV-2 variants (dated by TCRdb to about 2021). About the study as a whole: Vaccine-arm donors were drawn from COV1001, a multicentre, randomized, double-blind, placebo-controlled phase I-IIa trial of Ad26.COV2.S in healthy adults. Blinding of investigators to trial group allocation was maintained during experiments and outcome assessment. Sequencing of the TCRbeta repertoire served to evaluate the specificity and breadth of SARS-CoV-2-reactive T cell receptors following Ad26.COV2.S vaccination. Trial participants were randomized into five groups of five, in which low-dose or high-dose Ad26.COV2.S was given once or twice, or placebo was given on both occasions. A total of about 30 samples were included in the TCR-sequenced set, comprising roughly 19 Ad26.COV2.S vaccine recipients, 5 placebo recipients and 8 SARS-CoV-2 convalescent individuals. Ad26.COV2.S was administered intramuscularly at a dose of 5x10^10 or 1x10^11 viral particles, either as one shot or as two shots given 56 days apart.

The paper's findings and limits, for the study overall: Spike-specific TCR breadth was higher in Ad26.COV2.S recipients than in placebo recipients (P = 0.0014). Substantial breadth of spike-specific CD8+ and CD4+ T cell responses was reported after vaccination. Comparing responses between vaccine doses or regimens was not something the study was powered to do. Comparable non-spike TCR breadth was observed between vaccine and placebo recipients, consistent with only spike being contained in the vaccine. It was noted by the authors that total T cell responses may have been underestimated by the TCR breadth and depth analyses.

TCRbeta CDR3 regions were sequenced with the immunoSEQ Assay. After extraction, genomic DNA underwent amplification by bias-controlled multiplex PCR, followed by high-throughput sequencing. The original methods were these. To quantify the absolute abundance of every unique TCRbeta CDR3 region, sequences were collapsed and filtered. T cell fraction was estimated by normalizing TCRbeta template counts to usable DNA, with usable DNA measured through amplification of reference genes found in all nucleated cells. Repertoire TCRs were annotated as SARS-CoV-2-specific when V gene, CDR3 amino acid sequence and J gene were exactly matched to a known reactive TCR set. The reference SARS-CoV-2 TCR set was obtained from MIRA and was filtered for enrichment in COVID-19-positive ImmuneCODE repertoires, whereby public or cross-reactive TCRs were removed. Using the MIRA antigens, annotated TCRs were further analysed by specific ORF or by position within an ORF. Breadth was defined as the number of annotated unique rearrangements divided by the total number of unique productive rearrangements, and depth was defined as the summed frequency of the annotated unique rearrangements. Two-sided Wilcoxon rank-sum tests were applied when comparing TCR breadth between groups. TCRdb carries this immuneACCESS record with in-frame sequences only. Its versions omit some clonotypes, under half of them owing to an unresolved V gene in the studies checked, with the rest unexplained. The V and J calls and clone size are taken from that table; D and trimming were inferred from the DNA. This sample holds about 680,000 clones; around 90% were observed only once. The ten top clones hold about 1.5% of the sample.

In regard to this clone: What antigen it recognizes has not been identified. There are no base qualities to consult, and no much larger clone falls within one base.

The treatment or condition label, as the study defines it: roughly 20 received Ad26.COV2.S at low or high dose, single or two shots; roughly five received placebo; per-sample allocation not given. Repertoires of vaccine and placebo recipients were sequenced from samples collected on day 63 after the first injection. Between 29 July and 7 August 2020, Cohort 1b enrolled 25 adults aged 18-55 years at one site in Boston, USA. Ad26.COV2.S was a replication-incompetent adenovirus type 26 vector that expressed a prefusion-stabilized SARS-CoV-2 spike protein derived from the original Wuhan strain. The CDR3 starts with the cysteine, ends with the phenylalanine, and has 17 residues. Only CDR3 DNA is held: 51 bases, read in frame from base 1. Via the germline V gene, CDR1 is KGHSH and CDR2 LQKENI. Here V drops 2 bases and J drops 0 bases, and the junction holds 9 bases not matched to any gene.

In this chain, TRBV18 is recombined with TRBJ1-1; the junction holds 7 bases that match TRBD1. This receptor was taken from a person between 18 and 65 years old who received the Ad26.COV2.S COVID-19 vaccine or a placebo. Sequences were derived from peripheral blood, sampled in a trial of Ad26.COV2.S vaccine versus placebo. In nucleotide form, the sequence is TGTGCCAGCTCACCAAAGGGGGCTTACGGTGTGAACACTGAAGCTTTCTTT. This translates into CASSPKGAYGVNTEAFF.